This T cell receptor beta chain was retrieved from a study of siplizumab effects on memory and regulatory T cells. Sequencing used immunoSEQ multiplex PCR; TCRdb keeps in-frame clones, though not all of them. The sample includes 100,000 to 110,000 clones, about nine tenths of them seen just once. Input material: CD4+ T cells sorted from blood. This TCR was recovered from a human donor in good health.

The CDR3 DNA is TGTGCCAGCAGTTACTCGAAACAGGTTACAGTCGGGGAGCTGTTTTTT. Its translation is CASSYSKQVTVGELFF. The chain employs TRBV6-6 and TRBJ2-2, with D tentatively TRBD1 (5 bases). V was clipped by 0 bases and J by 7 bases, with 15 bases between them. This CDR3 region has 16 residues. Germline V CDR1 and CDR2: MNHNY, SVGAGI (reference sequence).